Reported below is one T cell receptor (beta chain). The CDR3 has 16 residues. V shed 4 bases, J shed 6 bases, and the junction held 11 bases outside the gene matches. Germline V lookup: CDR1 WNHNN, CDR2 SYGVQD (reference sequence). The data were obtained in a study of blood T cell repertoires in COVID-19. Whole-study context: Researchers got acute and convalescent COVID-19 samples from the United States, Italy and Spain.

The table came from immunoSEQ multiplex PCR; TCRdb's copy has only in-frame clones and leaves some out. Of 200,000 to 250,000 clones in the sample, 86% were seen once. This clonotype was obtained from a man aged 30 to 39 who had recovered from COVID-19. The sequenced sample consisted of peripheral blood. This sequence joins TRBV10-1 and TRBJ2-1; 8 nucleotides match TRBD2. CDR3 nucleotide sequence: TGCGCCAGCAGTGGCCCCCGGGGGGGGCCTCGCAATGAGCAGTTCTTC. This encodes CASSGPRGGPRNEQFF.